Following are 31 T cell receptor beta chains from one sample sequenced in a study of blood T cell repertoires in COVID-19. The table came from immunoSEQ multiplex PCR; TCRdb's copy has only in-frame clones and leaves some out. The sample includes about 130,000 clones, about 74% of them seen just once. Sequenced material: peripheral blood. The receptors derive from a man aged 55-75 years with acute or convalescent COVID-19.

The CDR3 loop is CASAGTNNSPLHF. CDR3 nucleotide sequence: TGTGCCAGCGCCGGGACAAATAATTCACCCCTCCACTTT. The J gene is TRBJ1-6, the V gene TRBV2; a weak D match, TRBD1 (6 bases). V was shortened by 8 bases and J by 5 bases, with 10 bases between the two germline ends. Germline lookup yields CDR1 SNHLY and CDR2 FYNNEI. There are 13 residues in the CDR3.

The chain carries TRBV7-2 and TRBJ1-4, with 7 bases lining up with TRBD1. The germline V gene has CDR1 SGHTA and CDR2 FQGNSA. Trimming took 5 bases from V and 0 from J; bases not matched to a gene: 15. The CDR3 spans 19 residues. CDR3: CASSVPRDSFLATNEKLFF. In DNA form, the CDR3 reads TGTGCCAGCAGCGTGCCCCGGGACAGTTTTTTGGCAACTAATGAAAAACTGTTTTTT.

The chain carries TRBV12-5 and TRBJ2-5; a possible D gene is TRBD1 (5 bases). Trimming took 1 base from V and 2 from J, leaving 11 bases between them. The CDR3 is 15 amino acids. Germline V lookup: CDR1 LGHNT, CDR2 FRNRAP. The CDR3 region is CASGLAGAGQETQYF. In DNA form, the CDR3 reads TGTGCTAGTGGTTTGGCTGGGGCAGGACAAGAGACCCAGTACTTC.

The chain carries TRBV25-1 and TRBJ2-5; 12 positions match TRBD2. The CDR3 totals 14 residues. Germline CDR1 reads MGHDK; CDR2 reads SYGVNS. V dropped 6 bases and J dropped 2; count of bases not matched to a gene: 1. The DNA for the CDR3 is TGTGCCAGCAGAGGGACTAGCGGGCAAGAGACCCAGTACTTC. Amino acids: CASRGTSGQETQYF.

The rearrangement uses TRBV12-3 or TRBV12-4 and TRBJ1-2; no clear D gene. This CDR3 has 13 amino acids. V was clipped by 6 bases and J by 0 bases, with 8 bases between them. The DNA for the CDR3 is TGTGCCAGCAGCCCGAGTTCTAACTATGGCTACACCTTC. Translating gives CASSPSSNYGYTF.

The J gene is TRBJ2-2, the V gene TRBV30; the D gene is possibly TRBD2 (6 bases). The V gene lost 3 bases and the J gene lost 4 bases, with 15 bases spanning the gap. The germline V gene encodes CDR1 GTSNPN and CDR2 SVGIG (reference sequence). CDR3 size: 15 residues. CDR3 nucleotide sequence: TGTGCCTGGAGAGGCCGGCGAGCGGGCACCGGGGAGCTGTTTTTT. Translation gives CAWRGRRAGTGELFF. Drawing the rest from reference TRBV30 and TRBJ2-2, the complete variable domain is SQTIHQWPATLVQPVGSPLSLECTVEGTSNPNLYWYRQAAGRGLQLLFYSVGIGQISSEVPQNLSASRPQDRQFILSSKKLLLSDSGFYLCAWRGRRAGTGELFFGEGSRLTVL.

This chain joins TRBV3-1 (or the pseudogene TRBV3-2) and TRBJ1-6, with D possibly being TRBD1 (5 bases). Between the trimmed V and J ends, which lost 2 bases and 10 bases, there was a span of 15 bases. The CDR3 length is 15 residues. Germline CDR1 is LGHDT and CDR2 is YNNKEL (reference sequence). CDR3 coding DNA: TGTGCCAGCAGCCAAAATCTCGCAGGGAGGTCACCCCTCCACTTT. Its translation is CASSQNLAGRSPLHF.

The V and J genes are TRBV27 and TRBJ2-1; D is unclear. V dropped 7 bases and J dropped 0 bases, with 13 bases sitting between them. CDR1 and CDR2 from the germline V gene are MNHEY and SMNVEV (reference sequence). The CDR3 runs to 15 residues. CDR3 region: CASKPTRSSYNEQFF. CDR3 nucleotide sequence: TGTGCCAGCAAGCCAACACGGAGCTCCTACAATGAGCAGTTCTTC.

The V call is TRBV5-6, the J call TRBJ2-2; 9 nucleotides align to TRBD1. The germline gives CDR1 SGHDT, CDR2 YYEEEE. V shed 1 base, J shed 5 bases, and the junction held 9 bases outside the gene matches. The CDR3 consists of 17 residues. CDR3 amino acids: CASSLFSGTGLTGELFF. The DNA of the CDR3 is TGTGCCAGCAGCTTGTTTTCTGGGACAGGGCTGACCGGGGAGCTGTTTTTT. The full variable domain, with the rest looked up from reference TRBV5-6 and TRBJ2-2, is DAGVTQSPTHLIKTRGQQVTLRCSPKSGHDTVSWYQQALGQGPQFIFQYYEEEERQRGNFPDRFSGHQFPNYSSELNVNALLLGDSALYLCASSLFSGTGLTGELFFGEGSRLTVL.

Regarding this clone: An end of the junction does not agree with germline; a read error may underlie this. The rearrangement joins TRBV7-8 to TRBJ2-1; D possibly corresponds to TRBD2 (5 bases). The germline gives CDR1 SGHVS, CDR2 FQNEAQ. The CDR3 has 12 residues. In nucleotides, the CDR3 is TGTGCCAGCAGCCTAGCCCTCAATGAGCAGTTCTTC. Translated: CASSLALNEQFF.

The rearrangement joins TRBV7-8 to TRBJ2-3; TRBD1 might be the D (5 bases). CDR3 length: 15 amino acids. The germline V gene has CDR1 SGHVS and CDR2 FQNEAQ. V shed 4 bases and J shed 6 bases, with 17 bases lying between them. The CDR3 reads CASSSWGAPSDTQYF. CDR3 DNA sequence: TGTGCCAGCAGCTCATGGGGCGCCCCGTCGGATACGCAGTATTTT.

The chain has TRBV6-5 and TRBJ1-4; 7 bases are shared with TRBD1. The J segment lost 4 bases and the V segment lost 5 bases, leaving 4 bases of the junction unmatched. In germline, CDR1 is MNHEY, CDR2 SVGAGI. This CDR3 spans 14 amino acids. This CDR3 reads CASSTGQINEKLFF. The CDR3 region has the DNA TGTGCCAGCAGTACGGGACAGATTAATGAAAAACTGTTTTTT.

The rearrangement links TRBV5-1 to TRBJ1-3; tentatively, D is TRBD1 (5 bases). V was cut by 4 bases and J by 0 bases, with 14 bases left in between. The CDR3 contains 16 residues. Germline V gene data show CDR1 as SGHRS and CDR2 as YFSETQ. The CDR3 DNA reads TGCGCCAGCAGCCCCCTCCAGACAGCCTCTGGAAACACCATATATTTT. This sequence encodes CASSPLQTASGNTIYF. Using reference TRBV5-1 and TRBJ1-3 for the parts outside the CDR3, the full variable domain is KAGVTQTPRYLIKTRGQQVTLSCSPISGHRSVSWYQQTPGQGLQFLFEYFSETQRNKGNFPGRFSGRQFSNSRSEMNVSTLELGDSALYLCASSPLQTASGNTIYFGEGSWLTVV.

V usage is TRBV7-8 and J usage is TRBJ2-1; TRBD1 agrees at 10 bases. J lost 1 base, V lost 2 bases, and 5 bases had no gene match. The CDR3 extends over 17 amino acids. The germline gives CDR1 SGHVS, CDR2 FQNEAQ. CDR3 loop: CASSLNRGQGSYNEQFF. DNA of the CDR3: TGTGCCAGCAGCTTAAATCGGGGACAGGGGTCCTACAATGAGCAGTTCTTC.

CDR3 residues: CASSKGRVDLCEQYF. The CDR3 nucleotides are TGTGCCAGCAGCAAAGGGCGGGTAGATTTGTGTGAGCAGTACTTC. This sequence joins TRBV21-1 and TRBJ2-7; TRBD2, the D gene given by the table, was not confirmed from the DNA. TRBV21-1 is noted as a pseudogene. This CDR3 contains 15 residues.

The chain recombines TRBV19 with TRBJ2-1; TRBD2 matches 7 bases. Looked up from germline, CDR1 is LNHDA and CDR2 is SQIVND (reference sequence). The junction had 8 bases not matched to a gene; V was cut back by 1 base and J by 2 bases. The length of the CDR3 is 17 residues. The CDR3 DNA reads TGTGCCAGTAGTATAGGTTGGGGGGGAAGGACCTACAATGAGCAGTTCTTC. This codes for CASSIGWGGRTYNEQFF.

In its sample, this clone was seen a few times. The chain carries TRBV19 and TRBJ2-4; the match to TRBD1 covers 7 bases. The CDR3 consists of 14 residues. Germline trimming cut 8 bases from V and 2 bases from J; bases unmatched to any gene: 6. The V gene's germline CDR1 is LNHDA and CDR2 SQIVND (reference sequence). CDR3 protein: CASSIQGTKNIQYF. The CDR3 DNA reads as TGTGCCAGTTCGATACAGGGGACCAAAAACATTCAGTACTTC.

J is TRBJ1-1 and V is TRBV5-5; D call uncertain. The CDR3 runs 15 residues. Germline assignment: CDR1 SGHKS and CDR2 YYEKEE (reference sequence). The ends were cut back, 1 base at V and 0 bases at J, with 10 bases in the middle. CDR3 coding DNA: TGTGCCAGCAGCTTGATCATACAACTGAACACTGAAGCTTTCTTT. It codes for CASSLIIQLNTEAFF. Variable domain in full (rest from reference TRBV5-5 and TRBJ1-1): DAGVTQSPTHLIKTRGQQVTLRCSPISGHKSVSWYQQVLGQGPQFIFQYYEKEERGRGNFPDRFSARQFPNYSSELNVNALLLGDSALYLCASSLIIQLNTEAFFGQGTRLTVV.

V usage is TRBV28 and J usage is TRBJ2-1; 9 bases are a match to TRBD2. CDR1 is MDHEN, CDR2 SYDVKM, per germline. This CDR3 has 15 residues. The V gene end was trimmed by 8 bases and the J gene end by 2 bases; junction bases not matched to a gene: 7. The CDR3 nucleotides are TGTGCCAGCGCAGACTCTAGCGGGGCCTACAATGAGCAGTTCTTC. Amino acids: CASADSSGAYNEQFF.

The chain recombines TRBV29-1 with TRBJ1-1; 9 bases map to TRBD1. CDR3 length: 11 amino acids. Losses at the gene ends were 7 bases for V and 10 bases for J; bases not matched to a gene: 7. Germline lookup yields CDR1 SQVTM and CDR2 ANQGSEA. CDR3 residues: CSAYRGQRAFF. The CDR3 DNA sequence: TGCAGCGCATACAGGGGGCAGCGAGCTTTCTTT.

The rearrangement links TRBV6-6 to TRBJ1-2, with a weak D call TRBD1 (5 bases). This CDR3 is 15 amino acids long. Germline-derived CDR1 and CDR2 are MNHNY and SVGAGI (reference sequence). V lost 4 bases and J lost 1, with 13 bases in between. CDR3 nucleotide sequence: TGTGCCAGCAGTTCCCAGGGAAAAAATAACTATGGCTACACCTTC. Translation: CASSSQGKNNYGYTF.

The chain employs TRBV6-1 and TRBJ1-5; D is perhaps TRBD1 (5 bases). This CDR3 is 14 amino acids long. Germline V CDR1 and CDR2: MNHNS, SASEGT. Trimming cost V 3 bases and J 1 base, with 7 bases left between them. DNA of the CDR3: TGTGCCAGCAGTGATAGACAGAGCAATCAGCCCCAGCATTTT. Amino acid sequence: CASSDRQSNQPQHF.

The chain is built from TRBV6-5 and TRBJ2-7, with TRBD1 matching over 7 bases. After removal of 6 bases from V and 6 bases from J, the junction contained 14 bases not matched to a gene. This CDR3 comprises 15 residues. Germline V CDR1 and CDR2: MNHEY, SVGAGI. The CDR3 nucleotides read TGTGCCAGCAGCCTGCGTACAGGGGAAAGCTGCGAGCAGTACTTC. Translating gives CASSLRTGESCEQYF.

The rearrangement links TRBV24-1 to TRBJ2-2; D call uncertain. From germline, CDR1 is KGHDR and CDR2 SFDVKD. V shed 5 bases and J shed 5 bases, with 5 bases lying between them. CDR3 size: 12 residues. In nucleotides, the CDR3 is TGTGCCACCAGTGCCCGGACCGGGGAGCTGTTTTTT. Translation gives CATSARTGELFF.

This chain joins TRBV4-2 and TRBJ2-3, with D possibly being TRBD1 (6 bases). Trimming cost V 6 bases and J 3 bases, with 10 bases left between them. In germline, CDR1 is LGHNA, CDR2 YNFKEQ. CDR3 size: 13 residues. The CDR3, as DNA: TGTGCCAGCAGGGGGGCCAGTACAGATACGCAGTATTTT. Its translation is CASRGASTDTQYF.

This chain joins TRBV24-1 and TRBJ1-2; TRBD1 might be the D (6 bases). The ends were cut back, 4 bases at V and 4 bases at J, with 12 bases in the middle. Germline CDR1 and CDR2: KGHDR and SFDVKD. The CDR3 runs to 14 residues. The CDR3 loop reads CATSDTGRSYGYTF. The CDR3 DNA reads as TGTGCCACCAGTGACACAGGGCGGAGCTATGGCTACACCTTC.

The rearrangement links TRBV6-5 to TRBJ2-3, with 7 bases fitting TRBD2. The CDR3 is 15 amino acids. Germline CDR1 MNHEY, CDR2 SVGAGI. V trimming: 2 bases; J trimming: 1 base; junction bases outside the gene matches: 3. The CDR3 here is CASSYGGGGTDTQYF. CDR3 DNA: TGTGCCAGCAGTTACGGTGGGGGGGGCACAGATACGCAGTATTTT.

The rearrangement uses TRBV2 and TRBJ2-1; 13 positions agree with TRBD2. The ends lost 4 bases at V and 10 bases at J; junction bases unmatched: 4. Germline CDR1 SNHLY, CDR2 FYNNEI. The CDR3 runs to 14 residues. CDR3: CASSVTSGREEQFF. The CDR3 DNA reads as TGTGCCAGCAGTGTAACTAGCGGGAGGGAGGAGCAGTTCTTC.

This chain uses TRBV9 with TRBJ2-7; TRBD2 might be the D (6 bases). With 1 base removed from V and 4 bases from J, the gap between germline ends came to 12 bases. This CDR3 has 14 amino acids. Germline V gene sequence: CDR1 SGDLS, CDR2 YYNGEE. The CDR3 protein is CASSVLPSGYEQYF. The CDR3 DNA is TGTGCCAGCAGCGTACTTCCCAGCGGGTACGAGCAGTACTTC.

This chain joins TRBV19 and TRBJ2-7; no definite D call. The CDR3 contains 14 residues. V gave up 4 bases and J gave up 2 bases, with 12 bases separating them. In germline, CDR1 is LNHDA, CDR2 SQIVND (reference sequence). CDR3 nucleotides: TGTGCCAGTAGTAAACCCGATACAACCTACGAGCAGTACTTC. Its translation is CASSKPDTTYEQYF.

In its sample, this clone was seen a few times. This chain's CDR3 is CASSYVGTVGNQPQHF. The CDR3 DNA follows: TGTGCCAGCAGTTACGTTGGGACAGTGGGCAATCAGCCCCAGCATTTT. This chain connects TRBV6-6 to TRBJ1-5; 7 bases map to TRBD1. V lost 2 bases to trimming and J lost 2 bases; unmatched junction nucleotides: 6. CDR3 size: 16 residues. Germline loops: CDR1 MNHNY, CDR2 SVGAGI (reference sequence).